The 24 T cell receptor beta chains below all came from one sample that was sequenced in a study of T cell repertoires in cytomegalovirus infection. A single record per CDR3 protein comes from TCRdb applying MiXCR to the reads. This sample has about 680,000 distinct CDR3 sequences, with approximately 24% found just once. Specimen: CD8+ T cells from PBMCs. The receptors originated from a human donor in good health (CMV status not recorded). Some clones in this sample may be carry-over from other donors' samples.

The sample holds a few counts of this clonotype. The chain has TRBV28 and TRBJ1-6; D might be TRBD1 (5 bases). In germline, CDR1 is MDHEN, CDR2 SYDVKM. Trimming cost V 8 bases and J 1 base, with 24 bases left between them. The CDR3 is 19 amino acids. In DNA, the CDR3 is TGTGCCAGCTTACCGCGGCAGGGTAGGTCTGGATCCTATAATTCACCCCTCCACTTT. Its protein product is CASLPRQGRSGSYNSPLHF.

V is TRBV7-8 and J is TRBJ2-3, with D perhaps matching TRBD1 (5 bases). V was trimmed by 2 bases and J by 3 bases, leaving 12 bases between them. This CDR3 contains 15 residues. Germline CDR1 SGHVS, CDR2 FQNEAQ. CDR3 loop: CASSLRKGRTDTQYF. CDR3 sequence (DNA): TGTGCCAGCAGCTTAAGGAAGGGGCGGACAGATACGCAGTATTTT.

As concerns this clonotype: Possible read error: a much larger clone is one base away. Given the absence of the conserved phenylalanine or tryptophan at the CDR3 end, a read error is likely. The chain is built from TRBV11-1 and TRBJ2-1; D not certain. Trimming stripped 1 base from V and 0 bases from J, with 4 bases between. The CDR3 sequence is 14 residues long. From germline, CDR1 is SGHAT and CDR2 FQDESV (reference sequence). CDR3 sequence (DNA): TGTGCCAGCAGCTTAGTAAGCTCCTACAATGAGCAGTTCCTC. It codes for CASSLVSSYNEQFL.

The gene calls are TRBV7-9 and TRBJ2-5; 7 bases align to TRBD1. CDR1 SEHNR and CDR2 FQNEAQ come from the germline V gene (reference sequence). J lost 0 bases, V lost 4 bases, and 5 bases had no gene match. The CDR3 is 15 residues long. The CDR3 nucleotides read TGTGCCAGCAGCTGGCCGACAGGGAACCAAGAGACCCAGTACTTC. Its protein product is CASSWPTGNQETQYF.

The chain is built from TRBV20-1 and TRBJ2-1; 8 bases map to TRBD2. V dropped 1 base and J dropped 7; count of bases not matched to a gene: 6. The CDR3 loop spans 14 amino acids. Germline-derived CDR1 and CDR2 are DFQATT and SNEGSKA (reference sequence). The CDR3 DNA is TGCAGTGCTAGAGCGACGGGGGGGAGGAATGAGCAGTTCTTC. Translating gives CSARATGGRNEQFF.

In its sample, this clonotype was seen many times. V usage is TRBV15 and J usage is TRBJ2-1; weak D call: TRBD1 (5 bases). This CDR3 region has 13 residues. Trimming took off 0 bases at V and 7 bases at J, with 7 bases between the two ends. The germline V gene has CDR1 LNHNV and CDR2 YYDKDF (reference sequence). The CDR3 loop is CATSRDAGNEQFF. The CDR3 coding sequence is TGTGCCACCAGCAGAGATGCAGGGAATGAGCAGTTCTTC.

In this sample, this clonotype turned up many times. CDR3 nucleotides: TGTGCCAGCAGTACTCTCCGGGACAGGGGGCCCACAGATACGCAGTATTTT. Its translation is CASSTLRDRGPTDTQYF. The chain links TRBV28 to TRBJ2-3; 12 bases map to TRBD1. CDR1 is MDHEN, CDR2 SYDVKM, per germline. With 5 bases clipped from V and 2 bases from J, the junction kept 8 bases outside the gene matches. The CDR3 contains 17 residues.

The table lists this clonotype with many counts. The V call is TRBV7-2, the J call TRBJ2-2, with 9 nucleotides matching TRBD1. CDR1 is SGHTA and CDR2 is FQGNSA in the germline V gene. V trimming: 5 bases; J trimming: 5 bases; junction bases outside the gene matches: 9. This CDR3 is 16 amino acids long. For the CDR3, the DNA is TGTGCCAGCAGCAAAAACAGGGGGCGAGAAACCGGGGAGCTGTTTTTT. Translation: CASSKNRGRETGELFF.

The chain is built from TRBV29-1 and TRBJ1-1; TRBD1 matches at 8 bases. The V gene end was trimmed by 8 bases and the J gene end by 6 bases; junction bases not matched to a gene: 11. The CDR3 runs to 13 residues. CDR1 is SQVTM and CDR2 is ANQGSEA in the germline V gene. CDR3 region: CSTEGDRPAEAFF. CDR3 DNA: TGCAGCACCGAGGGGGACAGGCCCGCTGAAGCTTTCTTT.

This chain links TRBV15 with TRBJ1-4; TRBD1 matches 7 bases. J lost 5 bases, V lost 4 bases, and 10 bases had no gene match. Per germline, CDR1 LNHNV and CDR2 YYDKDF (reference sequence). The CDR3 sequence is 16 residues long. The CDR3 is CATSTYRDSGNEKLFF. Written as DNA, the CDR3 is TGTGCCACCAGCACCTACCGGGACAGCGGAAATGAAAAACTGTTTTTT. The whole variable domain, remainder taken from reference TRBV15 and TRBJ1-4, is DAMVIQNPRYQVTQFGKPVTLSCSQTLNHNVMYWYQQKSSQAPKLLFHYYDKDFNNEADTPDNFQSRRPNTSFCFLDIRSPGLGDTAMYLCATSTYRDSGNEKLFFGSGTQLSVL.

As for this clonotype: One junction end disagrees with the germline gene, perhaps due to a read error. CDR3 sequence (DNA): TGTGCCAACAGTCCGACCGTTCGGAATGAGCAGTTCTTC. This encodes CANSPTVRNEQFF. The chain carries TRBV28 and TRBJ2-1, with D uncertain. This CDR3 contains 13 residues. Germline values: CDR1 MDHEN, CDR2 SYDVKM.

This rearrangement joins TRBV7-9 to TRBJ1-2; D gene uncertain. The CDR3 is 14 amino acids. V was trimmed by 1 base and J by 6 bases, leaving 12 bases between them. Germline assignment: CDR1 SEHNR and CDR2 FQNEAQ (reference sequence). This CDR3 is CASSLESRRDGYTF. CDR3 in DNA: TGTGCCAGCAGCTTAGAGTCTCGGAGGGATGGCTACACCTTC.

The chain uses TRBV14 and TRBJ2-1; 10 bases are a match to TRBD1. The CDR3 consists of 16 residues. Germline CDR1 is SGHDN and CDR2 is FVKESK. The V and J ends lost 3 bases and 8 bases, in that order; junction bases with no gene match: 10. The CDR3, as DNA: TGTGCCAGCAGCCAGTCGGGACAGGGGTTTTACGATGAGCAGTTCTTC. Translation: CASSQSGQGFYDEQFF.

The table lists this clonotype with a few counts. The chain combines TRBV28 with TRBJ2-2; TRBD1 agrees at 9 bases. The CDR3 runs to 14 residues. Germline V gene data show CDR1 as MDHEN and CDR2 as SYDVKM. The junction had 9 bases not matched to a gene; V was cut back by 11 bases and J by 5 bases. CDR3 in DNA: TGTGCCGCTACTGGGACAGGGCGGACCGGGGAGCTGTTTTTT. Its translation: CAATGTGRTGELFF.

The sample holds many counts of this clonotype. The J gene is TRBJ2-3, the V gene TRBV28, with D tentatively TRBD2 (6 bases). Germline CDR1 MDHEN, CDR2 SYDVKM. The CDR3 has 14 residues. Trimming pared 5 bases from V and 0 bases from J, leaving 9 bases between. This CDR3 is CASSGDSSTDTQYF. For the CDR3, the DNA is TGTGCCAGCAGTGGGGACTCCAGCACAGATACGCAGTATTTT.

The genes are TRBV27 and TRBJ1-5; no clear D gene. The length of the CDR3 is 15 residues. Looked up from germline, CDR1 is MNHEY and CDR2 is SMNVEV (reference sequence). The V and J ends lost 6 bases and 4 bases respectively, with 16 bases between them. The CDR3 is CASSPSPAVNQPQHF. Here the CDR3 DNA reads TGTGCCAGCAGCCCTTCCCCGGCCGTTAATCAGCCCCAGCATTTT.

This clonotype was observed a handful of times. V usage is TRBV27 and J usage is TRBJ2-2; D unclear. V shed 3 bases and J shed 6 bases, with 11 bases lying between them. The CDR3 totals 14 residues. In germline, CDR1 is MNHEY, CDR2 SMNVEV (reference sequence). The CDR3 here is CASSFTGSAGELFF. The CDR3 DNA reads TGTGCCAGCAGTTTTACCGGGTCCGCCGGGGAGCTGTTTTTT.

This clonotype was seen a handful of times. The chain uses TRBV20-1 and TRBJ2-3; 14 bases agree with TRBD2. J lost 6 bases, V lost 5 bases, and 10 bases had no gene match. The CDR3 is made up of 16 amino acids. Looked up from germline, CDR1 is DFQATT and CDR2 is SNEGSKA (reference sequence). The CDR3 sequence is CSAPGLAGALADTQYF. As DNA, the CDR3 is TGCAGTGCTCCGGGACTAGCGGGGGCACTGGCGGATACGCAGTATTTT.

This clonotype was recorded at least ten times. A read error may produce the germline difference seen at one junction end. The chain is built from TRBV19 and TRBJ2-2; D unclear. The V gene's germline CDR1 is LNHDA and CDR2 SQIVND (reference sequence). The CDR3 contains 12 residues. The CDR3 nucleotides read TGTGCTAGTACGGCGAACACCGGGGAGCTGTTTTTT. Translated: CASTANTGELFF.

This clonotype occurred many times. This chain uses TRBV3-1 with TRBJ1-1; D perhaps matches TRBD1 (5 bases). The CDR3 consists of 16 residues. Per the germline V gene, CDR1 is LGHDT and CDR2 is YNNKEL (reference sequence). With 3 bases removed from V and 5 bases from J, the gap between germline ends came to 19 bases. CDR3 loop: CASSQAAGGGRTEAFF. The CDR3 coding sequence is TGTGCCAGCAGCCAGGCCGCCGGGGGGGGAAGGACTGAAGCTTTCTTT. Full variable domain (rest looked up from reference TRBV3-1 and TRBJ1-1): DTAVSQTPKYLVTQMGNDKSIKCEQNLGHDTMYWYKQDSKKFLKIMFSYNNKELIINETVPNRFSPKSPDKAHLNLHINSLELGDSAVYFCASSQAAGGGRTEAFFGQGTRLTVV.

The chain has TRBV29-1 and TRBJ2-1; D not certain. The CDR3 totals 15 residues. Germline values: CDR1 SQVTM, CDR2 ANQGSEA. Trimming took 3 bases from V and 0 from J, leaving 12 bases between them. Here the CDR3 DNA reads TGCAGCGTTGATGGGTTTGCCTGCTCCTACAATGAGCAGTTCTTC. Translated: CSVDGFACSYNEQFF.

This rearrangement joins TRBV19 to TRBJ2-1; 7 nucleotides align to TRBD1. The V segment lost 3 bases and the J segment 2 bases; nucleotides outside the gene matches: 4. CDR3 length: 15 residues. Germline CDR1 and CDR2: LNHDA and SQIVND (reference sequence). The CDR3 reads CASSIKGATYNEQFF. CDR3 DNA: TGTGCCAGTAGTATCAAGGGGGCCACCTACAATGAGCAGTTCTTC.

The chain combines TRBV20-1 with TRBJ2-5; weak D call: TRBD2 (5 bases). V lost 0 bases to trimming and J lost 8 bases, with 16 bases between them. The CDR3 contains 14 residues. Germline assignment: CDR1 DFQATT and CDR2 SNEGSKA (reference sequence). The CDR3 here is CSARDDQRTGTQYF. The DNA of the CDR3 is TGCAGTGCTAGAGATGATCAGCGGACCGGAACCCAGTACTTC.

The chain couples TRBV20-1 to TRBJ1-2, with D tentatively TRBD1 (6 bases). Germline CDR1 and CDR2: DFQATT and SNEGSKA (reference sequence). The CDR3 contains 15 residues. Trimming took off 6 bases at V and 2 bases at J, with 19 bases between the two ends. Here the CDR3 DNA reads TGCAGTGCCAGGACGAAGGACAGCAAAAACTATGGCTACACCTTC. Translated: CSARTKDSKNYGYTF.